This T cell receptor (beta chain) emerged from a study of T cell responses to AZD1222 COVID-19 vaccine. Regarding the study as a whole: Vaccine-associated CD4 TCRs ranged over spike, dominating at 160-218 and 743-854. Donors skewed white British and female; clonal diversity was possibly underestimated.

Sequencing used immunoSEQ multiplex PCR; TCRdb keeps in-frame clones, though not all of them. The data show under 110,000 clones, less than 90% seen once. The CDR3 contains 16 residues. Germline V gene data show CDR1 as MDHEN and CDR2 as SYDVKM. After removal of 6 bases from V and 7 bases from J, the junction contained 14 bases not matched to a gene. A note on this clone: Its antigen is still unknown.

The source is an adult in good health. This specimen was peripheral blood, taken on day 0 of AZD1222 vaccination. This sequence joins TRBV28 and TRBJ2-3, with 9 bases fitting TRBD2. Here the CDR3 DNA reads TGTGCCAGCAGCCTTGCAGCTCGGACTAGCGTCTATACGCAGTATTTT. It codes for CASSLAARTSVYTQYF.